The entry that follows covers one T cell receptor beta chain sequence. Its antigen is currently unknown. The data were obtained in a study of human T cells and chemical hapten exposure. As to time point: patch test 1, 2 weeks after DPC sensitization. Treatment described: therapeutic diphenylcyclopropenone sensitization with weekly scalp DPC. In every case, blood was obtained before the patch test was applied. Using its own MiXCR run on the RACE reads, TCRdb lists one record per CDR3 protein. The profile covers about 120,000 distinct CDR3 sequences, with roughly an eighth appearing a single time and over 0.85% taken by the ten largest. Study-wide findings and caveats: Alopecia in all donors means immunity may differ from healthy individuals.

The source material was whole blood, sampled in connection with sensitization to the hapten diphenylcyclopropenone (DPC). The receptor was derived from a man aged 18-30 years with alopecia areata. Some clones in this sample may be carry-over from other donors' samples.

The DNA for the CDR3 is TGTGCCAGCAGCTTTCAAAGTTCCTCCTACGAGCAGTACGTC. Translation: CASSFQSSSYEQYV. V is TRBV5-6 and J is TRBJ2-7; no reliable D call. Trimming shortened V by 2 bases and J by 0 bases, and 9 bases separated the two germline ends. The CDR3 has 14 residues. Germline V gives CDR1 SGHDT, CDR2 YYEEEE.